One and the same sample provided the 28 T cell receptor beta chains below, sequenced in a study of cytomegalovirus exposure and HLA in healthy donors. The PCR employed 60 Vbeta primers together with 13 Jbeta primers. Assay used: immunoSEQ multiplex PCR; TCRdb lists only in-frame clones, some missing. The table has 100,000 to 150,000 clones, 83% seen once; the top ten hold 3.6%. Sequencing was carried out using PBMCs. The receptor set was obtained from a woman between 40 and 55 years old in good health and CMV-seropositive.

The chain couples TRBV18 to TRBJ2-3; TRBD1 matches at 8 bases. This CDR3 region has 15 residues. J gave up 0 bases and V 6 bases, and 5 bases lay outside the gene matches. CDR1 is KGHSH and CDR2 is LQKENI in the germline V gene. The CDR3 here is CASSPTGGSTDTQYF. In DNA form, the CDR3 reads TGTGCCAGCTCCCCCACAGGGGGGAGCACAGATACGCAGTATTTT.

V and J are TRBV7-9 and TRBJ1-5; 7 bases agree with TRBD1. The CDR3 runs to 18 residues. Germline assignment: CDR1 SEHNR and CDR2 FQNEAQ (reference sequence). V shed 1 base and J 6 bases; nucleotides not matched to a gene: 15. CDR3 nucleotide sequence: TGTGCCAGCAGCTTAGACGTCGACCCGACAGGGTCGGGTCAGCCCCAGCATTTT. This gives the protein CASSLDVDPTGSGQPQHF.

The CDR3 sequence is CAWSRDRDRIGNYGYTF. CDR3 DNA: TGTGCCTGGAGTAGAGACCGGGACAGAATAGGGAACTATGGCTACACCTTC. V and J are TRBV30 and TRBJ1-2; 7 positions match TRBD1. Germline lookup yields CDR1 GTSNPN and CDR2 SVGIG (reference sequence). The CDR3 is made up of 17 amino acids. With 2 bases clipped from V and 2 bases from J, the junction kept 14 bases outside the gene matches.

The sample holds one count of this clone. As DNA, the CDR3 is TGCAGCGCAAGGACAGGGGGTGATAATTCACCCCTCCACTTT. This encodes CSARTGGDNSPLHF. The chain employs TRBV29-1 and TRBJ1-6; TRBD1 matches at 10 bases. The CDR3 is 14 amino acids. V was clipped by 7 bases and J by 5 bases; unmatched bases: 5. CDR1 SQVTM and CDR2 ANQGSEA come from the germline V gene.

The gene calls are TRBV5-6 and TRBJ1-2, with 8 positions matching TRBD1. From germline, CDR1 is SGHDT and CDR2 YYEEEE. V lost 1 base and J lost 5; bases outside the gene matches: 10. CDR3 size: 16 residues. CDR3 sequence: CASSLLLDRAPYGYTF. CDR3 bases: TGTGCCAGCAGCTTGTTGTTGGACAGGGCCCCATATGGCTACACCTTC. The full variable domain, with the rest looked up from reference TRBV5-6 and TRBJ1-2, is DAGVTQSPTHLIKTRGQQVTLRCSPKSGHDTVSWYQQALGQGPQFIFQYYEEEERQRGNFPDRFSGHQFPNYSSELNVNALLLGDSALYLCASSLLLDRAPYGYTFGSGTRLTVV.

The CDR3 DNA reads as TGTGCCAGCAGCGTAGGGGGGGGCAGCCTAATCACTGAAGCTTTCTTT. The encoded protein is CASSVGGGSLITEAFF. The rearrangement joins TRBV9 to TRBJ1-1; a weak D match, TRBD1 (6 bases). Trimming cost V 0 bases and J 4 bases, with 16 bases left between them. The CDR3 is 16 amino acids. The germline gives CDR1 SGDLS, CDR2 YYNGEE.

The V call is TRBV29-1, the J call TRBJ1-2; D is unclear. Germline CDR1 SQVTM, CDR2 ANQGSEA. The length of the CDR3 is 13 residues. Trimming took off 3 bases at V and 1 base at J, with 9 bases between the two ends. The CDR3 is CSVDVELNYGYTF. CDR3 nucleotide sequence: TGCAGCGTTGATGTAGAGCTTAACTATGGCTACACCTTC.

In this sample, this clone turned up once. This rearrangement joins TRBV5-1 to TRBJ2-3, with 8 positions matching TRBD2. Per germline, CDR1 SGHRS and CDR2 YFSETQ. The CDR3 runs 17 residues. With 1 base clipped from V and 0 bases from J, the junction kept 7 bases outside the gene matches. CDR3 DNA sequence: TGCGCCAGCAGCTTGAACGGGAGGGCAACAAGCACAGATACGCAGTATTTT. Translation gives CASSLNGRATSTDTQYF.

This chain uses TRBV28 with TRBJ2-7, with D perhaps TRBD1 (6 bases). Trimming removed 7 bases at V and 2 bases at J, with 12 bases between. Per the germline V gene, CDR1 is MDHEN and CDR2 is SYDVKM. The length of the CDR3 is 13 residues. In DNA form, the CDR3 reads TGTGCCAGCACCCCCGGACAGCCCTACGAGCAGTACTTC. It translates to CASTPGQPYEQYF.

This chain links TRBV29-1 with TRBJ2-1; tentatively, D is TRBD2 (7 bases). CDR1 is SQVTM and CDR2 is ANQGSEA in the germline V gene. V dropped 6 bases and J dropped 6 bases, with 15 bases sitting between them. This CDR3 has 13 residues. This CDR3 reads CSVAGLGGNEQFF. CDR3 DNA: TGCAGCGTAGCCGGACTAGGGGGCAATGAGCAGTTCTTC.

The J gene is TRBJ2-7, the V gene TRBV15; D may be TRBD2 (6 bases). This CDR3 region has 13 residues. Germline values: CDR1 LNHNV, CDR2 YYDKDF (reference sequence). With 5 bases removed from V and 6 bases from J, the gap between germline ends came to 14 bases. CDR3 loop: CATSDRLDVEQYF. CDR3 sequence (DNA): TGTGCCACCAGCGACCGACTAGATGTCGAGCAGTACTTC. Based on the CDR3 plus reference TRBV15 and TRBJ2-7, the full variable domain is DAMVIQNPRYQVTQFGKPVTLSCSQTLNHNVMYWYQQKSSQAPKLLFHYYDKDFNNEADTPDNFQSRRPNTSFCFLDIRSPGLGDTAMYLCATSDRLDVEQYFGPGTRLTVT.

In this sample, this clone turned up once. This sequence joins TRBV4-1 and TRBJ1-5; the D gene is possibly TRBD1 (5 bases). Per germline, CDR1 MGHRA and CDR2 YSYEKL. The CDR3 runs to 15 residues. The germline V and J ends were trimmed by 1 base and 3 bases, with 10 bases remaining between them. The CDR3 DNA reads TGCGCCAGCAGCCAAGCCGGGGGACTCAATCAGCCCCAGCATTTT. Protein: CASSQAGGLNQPQHF.

The rearrangement links TRBV19 to TRBJ2-1; the match to TRBD2 covers 9 bases. Per the germline V gene, CDR1 is LNHDA and CDR2 is SQIVND (reference sequence). This CDR3 comprises 15 residues. With 3 bases clipped from V and 8 bases from J, the junction kept 8 bases outside the gene matches. The CDR3 nucleotides are TGTGCCAGTAGTATTAGCGGGAGCCTAACGGATGAGCAGTTCTTC. It is translated as CASSISGSLTDEQFF.

The rearrangement joins TRBV23-1 to TRBJ2-1; D gene uncertain. TRBV23-1 is marked as an open reading frame, function uncertain. The V end was cut by 0 bases, the J end by 0 bases, with 12 bases between. This CDR3 spans 17 amino acids. This CDR3 is CASSQSLRKSSYNEQFF. Written as DNA, the CDR3 is TGCGCCAGCAGTCAATCGTTGCGGAAAAGCTCCTACAATGAGCAGTTCTTC.

CDR3 amino acids: CASSRGLAYEQYF. The CDR3 DNA is TGTGCCAGCAGTAGGGGACTAGCCTACGAGCAGTACTTC. This chain joins TRBV5-8 and TRBJ2-7; 8 bases line up with TRBD2. Trimming cost V 5 bases and J 2 bases; bases outside gene matches: 3. Germline V gene sequence: CDR1 SGHTS, CDR2 YDEGEE. The CDR3 contains 13 residues.

This chain joins TRBV10-3 and TRBJ1-5; D gene ambiguous. This CDR3 has 13 residues. The V gene's germline CDR1 is ENHRY and CDR2 SYGVKD. V was clipped by 4 bases and J by 3 bases, with 7 bases between them. CDR3 in amino acids: CAISGDFNQPQHF. The CDR3, as DNA: TGTGCCATCAGTGGCGATTTCAATCAGCCCCAGCATTTT.

J is TRBJ2-3 and V is TRBV7-8, with D perhaps TRBD2 (6 bases). This CDR3 has 16 residues. With 1 base removed from V and 3 bases from J, the gap between germline ends came to 14 bases. Per germline, CDR1 SGHVS and CDR2 FQNEAQ. In DNA, the CDR3 is TGTGCCAGCAGCTTAGAAGTACGGGAGTTTACAGATACGCAGTATTTT. Protein product: CASSLEVREFTDTQYF.

The chain uses TRBV15 and TRBJ2-7; no definite D call. CDR1 is LNHNV and CDR2 is YYDKDF in the germline V gene (reference sequence). V lost 0 bases to trimming and J lost 3 bases, with 9 bases between them. This CDR3 has 14 residues. This chain's CDR3 is CATSREGLGYEQYF. The CDR3 DNA follows: TGTGCCACCAGCAGAGAGGGCCTTGGCTACGAGCAGTACTTC.

The chain employs TRBV4-2 and TRBJ2-7; D ambiguous. The germline V and J ends were trimmed by 0 bases and 9 bases, with 12 bases remaining between them. Germline lookup yields CDR1 LGHNA and CDR2 YNFKEQ. This CDR3 contains 13 residues. Here the CDR3 reads CASSQDEVMGQYF. The CDR3 DNA reads TGTGCCAGCAGCCAAGATGAGGTAATGGGGCAGTACTTC.

This chain connects TRBV28 to TRBJ1-4; D may be TRBD1 (5 bases). CDR1 and CDR2 from the germline V gene are MDHEN and SYDVKM. The germline V and J ends were trimmed by 8 bases and 4 bases, with 14 bases remaining between them. The CDR3 is 14 residues long. CDR3 in DNA: TGTGCCAGCTTATCTGAACAGGATAATGAAAAACTGTTTTTT. This gives the protein CASLSEQDNEKLFF.

The CDR3: CASRGSSNQPQHF. CDR3 nucleotides: TGTGCCAGCAGGGGGAGTAGCAATCAGCCCCAGCATTTT. The rearrangement joins TRBV7-9 to TRBJ1-5; no definite D call. Germline CDR1 and CDR2: SEHNR and FQNEAQ (reference sequence). V was shortened by 6 bases and J by 0 bases, with 6 bases between the two germline ends. CDR3 length: 13 residues. Filled out from reference TRBV7-9 and TRBJ1-5, the complete variable domain reads DTGVSQNPRHKITKRGQNVTFRCDPISEHNRLYWYRQTLGQGPEFLTYFQNEAQLEKSRLLSDRFSAERPKGSFSTLEIQRTEQGDSAMYLCASRGSSNQPQHFGDGTRLSIL.

The chain uses TRBV7-8 and TRBJ2-2; possible D gene TRBD2, 5 bases. This CDR3 region has 18 residues. Germline V lookup: CDR1 SGHVS, CDR2 FQNEAQ. V lost 1 base and J lost 5, with 20 bases in between. CDR3 region: CASSLVRPWGEWTGELFF. As DNA, the CDR3 is TGTGCCAGCAGCTTAGTCAGGCCCTGGGGAGAATGGACCGGGGAGCTGTTTTTT.

The chain couples TRBV10-3 to TRBJ2-5; D perhaps matches TRBD2 (5 bases). Germline CDR1 and CDR2: ENHRY and SYGVKD. Trimming pared 0 bases from V and 5 bases from J, leaving 16 bases between. The CDR3 sequence is 16 residues long. This CDR3 reads CAISESRDRRHETQYF. The DNA of the CDR3 is TGTGCCATCAGTGAGTCGAGGGATAGGAGGCATGAGACCCAGTACTTC.

This clone showed up just a few times. The CDR3 DNA is TGTGCCAGCAGCTTGGGAGTAGCCTCTGGAAACACCATATATTTT. It encodes CASSLGVASGNTIYF. This sequence joins TRBV5-4 and TRBJ1-3; D ambiguous. This CDR3 is 15 amino acids long. Per the germline V gene, CDR1 is SGHNT and CDR2 is YYREEE (reference sequence). V lost 0 bases and J 0 bases, leaving 7 bases between the germline ends.

The genes are TRBV5-8 and TRBJ1-5, with unresolved D. Germline CDR1 and CDR2: SGHTS and YDEGEE. Trimming shortened V by 4 bases and J by 8 bases, and 10 bases separated the two germline ends. This CDR3 spans 12 amino acids. DNA for the CDR3: TGTGCCAGCAGCACTCACGGGGAGCCCCAGCATTTT. Its protein product is CASSTHGEPQHF.

This clone showed up just a few times. This CDR3 is CASSSSGIRSGDEQFF. CDR3 bases: TGTGCCAGCAGCTCCAGCGGGATACGATCGGGTGATGAGCAGTTCTTC. The chain joins TRBV11-2 to TRBJ2-1; 7 nucleotides align to TRBD2. From germline, CDR1 is SGHAT and CDR2 FQNNGV. The V and J ends lost 4 bases and 8 bases, in that order; junction bases with no gene match: 14. The CDR3 contains 16 residues.

The gene calls are TRBV7-9 and TRBJ2-2; D is perhaps TRBD1 (5 bases). CDR1 is SEHNR and CDR2 is FQNEAQ in the germline V gene (reference sequence). This CDR3 has 14 residues. The V end lost 5 bases, the J end lost 2 bases, and 9 bases lay between the germline ends. The CDR3 loop reads CASSKQDNTGELFF. The CDR3 DNA reads as TGTGCCAGCAGCAAACAGGACAACACCGGGGAGCTGTTTTTT.

The chain couples TRBV11-2 to TRBJ1-2; D is unresolved. The CDR3 length is 13 residues. Per the germline V gene, CDR1 is SGHAT and CDR2 is FQNNGV. Deletions cut 0 bases from V and 7 bases from J, with 9 bases between. The DNA of the CDR3 is TGTGCCAGCAGCTTAGATTTGTGGAGTGGCTACACCTTC. This sequence encodes CASSLDLWSGYTF.